The T cell receptor (beta chain) under discussion was sequenced for a study of blood T cells in healthy people across ages. On the study more broadly: Per every two T cells, about one barcoded beta molecule was captured by template switching. General observations from the study: Long-lived donors carried more naive CD4+ cells and greater diversity than aged donors.

Donors ranged from about 6 to 90 years old and were healthy Caucasians in Russia. Regarding this clonotype: Its antigen remains unknown.

The CDR3 is 13 amino acids. CDR1 is SQVTM, CDR2 ANQGSEA, per germline. It was with a sample-barcoded 5' primer and a J-beta primer mix that a second PCR of roughly 7 to 12 cycles was run. Sequencing of every sample gave 2.5 million or more CDR3-containing paired-end reads. TCRdb analysed the 5' RACE reads with MiXCR anew, one entry per CDR3 protein. The sample includes about 1 million distinct CDR3 sequences, 35% to 50% of them seen just once. This sequence originates from a woman between 55 and 75 years old in good health. The V call is TRBV29-1, the J call TRBJ2-4, with 9 bases aligning to TRBD1. The DNA matches TRBJ2-7 better at its end, which makes the J call doubtful. The sequencing input was blood. The DNA of the CDR3 is TGCAGCGTAGCCGGGACAGGGCAGTACGAGCAGTACTTC. It specifies CSVAGTGQYEQYF.